Given below is one TCR beta chain in context. There is no known antigen for this receptor. Base qualities were left out, and no much larger clone turns up one base away. Donors were healthy HIV-negative adults with no recently reported acute infections or vaccinations. Every donor was a Caucasian adult living in Nashville, Tennessee, USA. CD4+ T cells were enriched by magnetic negative selection; naive cells were then positively selected on CD45RA, and the negative fraction formed the memory subset. After blood collection by leukapheresis, PBMCs were isolated using Ficoll-Histopaque density gradient centrifugation and then cryopreserved in the vapor phase of liquid nitrogen. Purity and quantity of every magnetically sorted T cell population were checked by analytical flow cytometry. Genomic DNA was isolated from each sorted fraction and quantified by UV absorbance on a Nanodrop 2000c. The data originate from a study of shared clonotypes between healthy human individuals (dated by TCRdb to about 2020). For context, the study as a whole: The cohort included three men and a couple of women between 18 and 49 years of age. Blood TCR repertoires of five healthy adults were deeply sequenced to estimate repertoire size and the extent of clonotype sharing between individuals. To increase sequencing depth and limit assay-specific biases, different laboratories used diverse techniques to prepare libraries and sequence TCR repertoires. For each donor, three plates each were used for CD4 naive and CD4 memory, two plates were used for CD8 naive, and one plate was used for CD8 memory. Per donor, leukapheresis produced somewhere between about 0.85 and 10 billion PBMCs. Findings and caveats that apply to the study as a whole: Because the study included a small number of donors, the genetic and exposure-history diversity represented was limited. Based on pairwise subsampling, the degree of clonotype sharing among donors was expected to be affected by sequencing depth. Sampling was restricted to blood, and TCR repertoires in tissues likely differ from the TCR repertoires found in blood. When a handful of donors were compared, the shared fraction of clonotypes was approximately 5% for naive CD4, 3.5% for naive CD8, 2.3% for memory CD4, and 0.4% for memory CD8. Higher generation probabilities were observed for clonotypes shared by all four sorted-subset donors than for non-shared clonotypes. Larger estimated clonotype richness was generally found for naive subsets than for memory subsets. Incomplete sequencing was indicated by rarefaction of sorted-subset datasets, despite the large sequencing depth.

TCR CDR3 regions were amplified from genomic DNA by multiplex PCR using the deep immunoSEQ assay. Genomic DNA extracted from each cell subset was distributed evenly over all wells of several immunoSEQ 96-well plates, and each plate served as one replicate. For sorted subsets, each replicate PCR was loaded with roughly 0.2 ug genomic DNA, equivalent to 25,000 to 30,000 T cell genomes. Purified libraries were quantified with a Qubit 3.0 fluorometer, sized on a Bioanalyzer 2100, and re-quantified with the KAPA Library Quantification kit. A separate single-read 150-cycle Illumina NextSeq 550 flow cell was used to sequence each immunoSEQ 96-well plate. For the original study's pipeline: Because only junctional sequences without quality scores were contained in the immunoSEQ output, filtering matching that applied to full-length reads could not be performed. Sequences were annotated with PyIR, a Python wrapper for IgBLAST v1.9, and V/J genes and CDR3 were assigned using IMGT germline references. Reads were removed for weak V/J assignments (E-value above 1e-6), missing CDR3, stop codons, out-of-frame junctions, or ambiguous translated residues. V3J clonotypes were defined as sequences sharing the same inferred V gene, J gene, and CDR3 amino acid sequence. Percentage overlap between repertoires was computed as shared unique clonotypes divided by the size of the smaller repertoire. Repertoire richness was assessed with RTK rarefaction, the Chao1 estimator, and Recon v2.1 estimates of unobserved clonotypes. OLGA was used to compute generation probabilities for all TCRbeta clonotypes that the gDNA method yielded from a few donors. Here the immuneACCESS table is served through TCRdb, limited to in-frame sequences with V and J called. Missing clones are a known gap in these copies; in checked studies unresolved V genes cover under half, and the rest lacks a known reason. D and trimming were read from the DNA, whereas the V and J calls and clone size are those reported in that table. The sample includes about 1.5 million clones, with 95% to 99% observed a single time. The top ten hold roughly 0.42% of the sample.

Sample: naive CD4+ T cells sorted from blood. The cell subset or site label, as the study defines it: CD45RA+ positively selected. The receptor was derived from a man aged 25 to 40 in good health.

Read as DNA, the sequence is TGTGCCAGCAGGATCGGGGGAAACTCTGGAAACACCATATATTTT. Translation gives CASRIGGNSGNTIYF. The chain links TRBV28 with TRBJ1-3; 5 matching bases give a weak D call of TRBD1. The CDR3, cysteine through phenylalanine, is 15 amino acids long. Of the read, only the CDR3 DNA is kept; its 45 bases are in frame from base 1. Sequences MDHEN (CDR1) and SYDVKM (CDR2) are obtained from the germline V gene. V loses 6 bases, J loses 0 bases, and the germline ends lie 12 bases apart.